These T cell receptor beta chains were read from a single sample in a study of T cell responses to AZD1222 COVID-19 vaccine. Sequencing was performed with immunoSEQ multiplex PCR; in TCRdb, only in-frame clones are kept and a portion is missing. The table records 100,000 to 150,000 clones, 85% of them present only once. Source: peripheral blood, taken 28 days after the second AZD1222 dose. These receptors originate from an adult who received the AZD1222 COVID-19 vaccine. Both conserved end residues are part of each CDR3. D genes are given only for firm matches.

v_call: TRBV5-5; d_call: -; cdr3_aa: CASSSRGPDTDTQYF
v_call: TRBV4-3; d_call: -; cdr3_aa: CASSQVLAMVESTNEKLFF
v_call: TRBV24-1; d_call: -; cdr3_aa: CAPWGYEQYF
v_call: TRBV28; d_call: TRBD1; cdr3_aa: CASFLGTVDGYTF
v_call: TRBV10-2; d_call: -; cdr3_aa: CASRDPGGHTDTQYF
v_call: TRBV6-2/TRBV6-3; d_call: TRBD1; cdr3_aa: CASSQQGAQYSNQPQHF
v_call: TRBV15; d_call: -; cdr3_aa: CATSRVEDSPLHF
v_call: TRBV10-1; d_call: TRBD1; cdr3_aa: CASSGGQSPWEQYF
v_call: TRBV6-1; d_call: -; cdr3_aa: CASSETSYEQYF
v_call: TRBV7-6; d_call: -; cdr3_aa: CASSPSQGGLYEQYF
v_call: TRBV5-6; d_call: -; cdr3_aa: CASSPGVAVRTGELFF